The clone carrying this T cell receptor beta chain was observed a single time. The data were taken from a study of technical replicates of blood from a handful of donors. With 4 bases removed from V and 4 bases from J, the gap between germline ends came to 20 bases. CDR1 and CDR2 from the germline V gene are SGHRS and YFSETQ. The CDR3 sequence is 16 residues long. This table comes from immunoSEQ multiplex PCR, and its TCRdb copy is limited to in-frame clones, with some not included. This table has around 75,000 clones, around 90% appearing once. Sequenced: T cells isolated from PBMCs. The chain has TRBV5-1 and TRBJ1-1; D is undetermined. The TCR sequence derives from a human donor in good health. The CDR3 loop reads CASSHQSYAGSTEAFF. Written as DNA, the CDR3 is TGCGCCAGCAGCCACCAGTCTTATGCCGGGAGCACTGAAGCTTTCTTT.